This T cell receptor beta chain was captured in a study of T cell clonality in common variable immunodeficiency. General study findings and limits: Links between repertoire features and CVID complications were heterogeneity-limited. Common variable immunodeficiency TCR beta sequences reportedly had fewer deletions and N-nucleotide insertions. Fewer TCRbeta clones were shared among CVID subjects than controls.

The CDR3 is made up of 16 amino acids. The germline V and J ends were trimmed by 4 bases and 2 bases, with 17 bases remaining between them. Germline V gives CDR1 MNHNS, CDR2 SASEGT. Clones were sequenced by immunoSEQ multiplex PCR, and TCRdb holds only the in-frame ones, with some missing. This sample carries about 37,000 clones, none of them present only once. Donors gave roughly 4.5 to 8.5 ml heparinized peripheral whole blood. This clone was seen at least ten times. Its antigen is not known. The CDR3 end is not reached by the read, which stops 3 residues before it; the germline J gene fills it in. The sample was peripheral blood mononuclear cells. The chain carries TRBV6-1 and TRBJ1-2; D is possibly TRBD1 (6 bases). The source of this sequence is a person between 18 and 69 years old in good health. The CDR3 spells CASSAGESLRNYGYTF. The CDR3 bases that were read are TGTGCCAGCAGTGCAGGGGAGAGTTTGAGGAACTATGGC.